A few counts support the clone carrying this TCR beta chain. No antigen is known for it. This sample was taken from a study of cytomegalovirus exposure and HLA in healthy donors. Overall study findings and caveats: Several of the most significant clusters appeared linked to common viral pathogens, based on a later analysis. In an earlier analysis, productive rearrangement rates for most beta V segments clustered near 87% or 30%. Rarity marked most TCR sequences, yet some public TCRs occurred in many donors.

V lost 5 bases, J lost 5 bases, and 7 bases stayed unmatched. The CDR3 has 14 residues. In germline, CDR1 is SEHNR, CDR2 FQNEAQ (reference sequence). PCR involved 60 Vbeta and 13 Jbeta primers. The method was immunoSEQ multiplex PCR; TCRdb's version includes in-frame clones alone and lacks a portion of them. This table has about 200,000 clones, 70% to 85% appearing once. The specimen was PBMCs. The chain is built from TRBV7-9 and TRBJ1-2; 8 nucleotides agree with TRBD1. This TCR was sampled from a boy younger than 10 in good health and CMV-seronegative. This chain's CDR3 is CASSPDRVVYGYTF. The CDR3 coding sequence is TGTGCCAGCAGCCCGGACAGGGTCGTGTATGGCTACACCTTC.